One sample yielded the 13 T cell receptor beta chains listed below, sequenced in a study of blood T cell repertoires in COVID-19. Measured with immunoSEQ multiplex PCR; TCRdb has only the in-frame clones, and not every one. The sample records 200,000 or so clones, 80% to 90% being singletons. What was sequenced was PBMCs or T cells enriched from blood (not recorded which). The source of these receptors is a woman in her 40s with acute COVID-19.

The chain combines TRBV2 with TRBJ1-4, with D unclear. The CDR3 is 13 residues long. The V gene lost 6 bases and the J gene lost 2 bases, with 7 bases spanning the gap. Germline V gene data show CDR1 as SNHLY and CDR2 as FYNNEI. CDR3 coding DNA: TGTGCCAGCAGGGGAGGTACTAATGAAAAACTGTTTTTT. This sequence encodes CASRGGTNEKLFF.

This clone appeared once. The CDR3 bases are TGTGCCAGCAGCCCTCGGGACACTACCAATCAGCCCCAGCATTTT. This gives the protein CASSPRDTTNQPQHF. This sequence joins TRBV7-2 and TRBJ1-5; possible D gene TRBD1, 6 bases. CDR1 and CDR2 from the germline V gene are SGHTA and FQGNSA. This CDR3 spans 15 amino acids. The V and J ends lost 5 bases and 3 bases respectively, with 14 bases between them.

The chain has TRBV5-8 and TRBJ2-1; 12 bases match TRBD2. V lost 4 bases, J lost 8 bases, and 13 bases stayed unmatched. This CDR3 spans 17 amino acids. The germline CDR1 and CDR2 sequences are SGHTS and YDEGEE. This chain's CDR3 is CASSPYTTSGGFDEQFF. The DNA of the CDR3 is TGTGCCAGCAGCCCGTATACGACTAGCGGGGGTTTTGATGAGCAGTTCTTC.

The chain joins TRBV7-8 to TRBJ1-5; D might be TRBD1 (5 bases). From germline, CDR1 is SGHVS and CDR2 FQNEAQ. V was shortened by 4 bases and J by 7 bases, with 29 bases between the two germline ends. CDR3 size: 19 residues. The CDR3 coding sequence is TGTGCCAGCAGCTCTCTCTCCTATGGAGGGGTGGAGGCCGGGCAGCCCCAGCATTTT. Translation gives CASSSLSYGGVEAGQPQHF.

This clone appeared a few times. An end of the junction differs from the germline gene, which may be a read error. The rearrangement links TRBV9 to TRBJ1-1; TRBD1 aligns across 7 bases. This CDR3 is 15 amino acids long. Germline lookup yields CDR1 SGDLS and CDR2 YYNGEE. Here the CDR3 reads CATSEGAHPNTEAFF. The CDR3, as DNA: TGTGCCACCAGCGAGGGGGCCCATCCGAACACTGAAGCTTTCTTT.

This chain connects TRBV6-1 to TRBJ1-2; D remains ambiguous. The CDR3 loop spans 16 amino acids. Trimming removed 1 base at V and 0 bases at J, with 12 bases between. The germline CDR1 and CDR2 sequences are MNHNS and SASEGT. CDR3 nucleotides: TGTGCCAGCAGTGAAGTGCGCTTCCTAGCTAACTATGGCTACACCTTC. Translated, it gives CASSEVRFLANYGYTF.

J is TRBJ2-7 and V is TRBV5-1; the D gene is possibly TRBD1 (5 bases). The germline CDR1 and CDR2 sequences are SGHRS and YFSETQ. V lost 2 bases and J 6 bases, leaving 15 bases between the germline ends. This CDR3 region has 14 residues. CDR3 loop: CASSLSSQGSEQYF. CDR3 DNA: TGCGCCAGCAGCTTAAGTTCCCAGGGCAGCGAGCAGTACTTC.

The chain's CDR3 is CSVGGTGSWVTEAFF. CDR3 sequence (DNA): TGCAGCGTTGGGGGGACAGGGTCGTGGGTCACTGAAGCTTTCTTT. The chain is built from TRBV29-1 and TRBJ1-1; TRBD1 matches 9 bases. CDR1 SQVTM and CDR2 ANQGSEA come from the germline V gene. V lost 4 bases and J lost 4; bases outside the gene matches: 10. CDR3 size: 15 residues. The complete variable domain, with remaining parts taken from reference TRBV29-1 and TRBJ1-1, reads SAVISQKPSRDICQRGTSLTIQCQVDSQVTMMFWYRQQPGQSLTLIATANQGSEATYESGFVIDKFPISRPNLTFSTLTVSNMSPEDSSIYLCSVGGTGSWVTEAFFGQGTRLTVV.

The CDR3 sequence is CASSSLAGSGTQYF. CDR3 nucleotide sequence: TGTGCCAGCAGCTCACTAGCGGGTTCCGGGACCCAGTACTTC. This chain connects TRBV11-2 to TRBJ2-5; 9 bases map to TRBD2. Germline V gives CDR1 SGHAT, CDR2 FQNNGV. The CDR3 has 14 amino acids. The trim removed 4 bases at V and 7 bases at J, leaving 7 bases unmatched.

This sequence joins TRBV2 and TRBJ1-2; the D is unclear. The CDR3 loop spans 13 amino acids. V lost 4 bases and J lost 8, with 14 bases in between. The germline V gene has CDR1 SNHLY and CDR2 FYNNEI. The CDR3 sequence: CASSAAPVTGYTF. Written as DNA, the CDR3 is TGTGCCAGCAGTGCGGCGCCAGTGACAGGCTACACCTTC.

This sequence joins TRBV4-1 and TRBJ1-1; D is unresolved. Germline CDR1 MGHRA, CDR2 YSYEKL. The CDR3 is 14 residues long. V was trimmed by 0 bases and J by 8 bases, leaving 13 bases between them. Here the CDR3 reads CASSQEGQVTEAFF. Written as DNA, the CDR3 is TGCGCCAGCAGCCAAGAAGGCCAGGTAACCGAAGCTTTCTTT.

A single count supports this clone. The J gene is TRBJ2-2, the V gene TRBV11-2; D is ambiguous. The CDR3 length is 14 residues. The germline V gene encodes CDR1 SGHAT and CDR2 FQNNGV. The V end lost 5 bases, the J end lost 1 base, and 8 bases lay between the germline ends. CDR3 bases: TGTGCCAGCAGCCTGACACGGAACACCGGGGAGCTGTTTTTT. Translation gives CASSLTRNTGELFF.

This clone appeared a single time. The chain uses TRBV5-1 and TRBJ1-1; no clear D gene. CDR1 is SGHRS, CDR2 YFSETQ, per germline. V was trimmed by 2 bases and J by 5 bases, leaving 10 bases between them. CDR3 length: 13 amino acids. The CDR3 reads CASSLSAGTEAFF. CDR3 DNA: TGCGCCAGCAGCTTAAGTGCGGGGACTGAAGCTTTCTTT.